This T cell receptor beta chain was profiled in a study of T cells in Graves' hyperthyroidism and ophthalmopathy. Study results and caveats: In the blood, most expanded thyroid clonotypes above 0.001 appeared as well. Through a model of 13 V-J features, ophthalmopathy was separated from stable hyperthyroidism.

RNA transcripts were the template for amplifying TCR beta CDR3 regions. The HTBI set primed first-round TCR CDR3 RT-PCR. TCRdb redid the calling of the multiplex PCR reads with MiXCR, one entry per CDR3 protein. The table has hundreds of thousands of distinct CDR3 sequences, 45% seen once. The CDR3 has 17 residues. The V gene lost 3 bases and the J gene lost 2 bases, with 20 bases spanning the gap. The germline V gene encodes CDR1 SGHTA and CDR2 FQGNSA. Comments on this clonotype: Its antigen is undetermined.

Exclusions: uncontrolled infection, other autoimmune disease, pregnancy, lactation. The chain recombines TRBV7-2 with TRBJ2-7, with a tentative D call TRBD1 (5 bases). The receptor was isolated from an adult man with Graves' disease, either hyperthyroidism or ophthalmopathy (not recorded which). The sequencing sample was made of peripheral blood or thyroid tissue (not recorded which). As DNA, the CDR3 is TGTGCCAGCAGCTTTGGGCCCCTACAGACAGTTGCCTACGAGCAGTACTTC. The encoded protein is CASSFGPLQTVAYEQYF.